This T cell receptor beta chain stems from a study of T-cell memory formation after mild COVID-19. In its sample, this clonotype was seen a few times. A single record per CDR3 protein comes from TCRdb applying MiXCR to the 5' RACE reads. The sample carries over 250,000 distinct CDR3 sequences, approximately 16% recorded once. V was shortened by 7 bases and J by 6 bases, with 21 bases between the two germline ends. The CDR3 sequence is 16 residues long. This chain links TRBV12-3 or TRBV12-4 with TRBJ1-4; D gene unclear. The receptor comes from a man aged 18 to 35 who had mild COVID-19 (a few samples of this study predate the infection). Cell type and time point are not known. The sequencing sample was made of PBMCs or a T cell subset sorted from them (not recorded which). CDR3 in DNA: TGTGCCAGCACCCAATCCGGGCGATATCCTTATGAAAAACTGTTTTTT. Protein sequence: CASTQSGRYPYEKLFF.